This T cell receptor beta chain was found in a study of T cell responses to AZD1222 COVID-19 vaccine. Findings and limits, study-wide: Baseline antibody screening turned up just six or seven seropositive AZD1222 recipients.

Germline V gene sequence: CDR1 LNHNV, CDR2 YYDKDF (reference sequence). V gave up 1 base and J gave up 6 bases, with 10 bases separating them. The CDR3 loop spans 14 amino acids. A note on this clone: Its matching antigen is unknown.

Clones were read by immunoSEQ multiplex PCR, and TCRdb kept only the in-frame ones, dropping some. Found here are about 95,000 clones, 85% to 90% of them singletons; the top ten hold around 3.9%. The TCR was taken from an adult in good health. The gene calls are TRBV15 and TRBJ1-5; unclear D gene. The starting material was peripheral blood, obtained on day 0 of AZD1222 vaccination. The CDR3 coding sequence is TGTGCCACCAGCAGAGGGGGAGGGTTTCAGCCCCAGCATTTT. Its protein is CATSRGGGFQPQHF.